This TCR beta chain was profiled in a study of blood T cell repertoires in COVID-19. Study-level background: Sites across the United States, Italy and Spain contributed samples from acute and convalescent COVID-19. Sample material is recorded as cDNA or gDNA derived from T cells, B-cell-depleted T cells, or PBMCs.

Per the study methods: Reference gene primer amplification gave nucleated cell count estimates. The repertoire was sequenced with immunoSEQ multiplex PCR; TCRdb's copy has only in-frame clones and lacks some. The V and J calls and clone size come from that table; D and trimming were worked out from the DNA. The sample includes some 230,000 clones, 82% seen only once; the top ten take 8% to 9%. The germline gives CDR1 GTSNPN, CDR2 SVGIG (reference sequence). V was clipped by 4 bases and J by 5 bases, with 8 bases between them. This CDR3 spans 11 amino acids. Material for sequencing was peripheral blood. The clonotype comes from an elderly woman with COVID-19, enrolled during active disease. This rearrangement joins TRBV30 to TRBJ1-1; D is unclear. This CDR3 reads CAWKMETEAFF. CDR3 in DNA: TGTGCCTGGAAAATGGAGACTGAAGCTTTCTTT.